Shown below are 22 T cell receptor gamma chains from a single sample sequenced in a study of gamma-delta T cells after stem cell transplantation (dated by TCRdb to 2015 to 2016). The library came from RT-PCR. Reads for this sample came from an Illumina MiSeq. With CATT, TCRdb called clones again from the public reads; duplicate DNA rows were later joined. The table for this sample lists approximately 2,100 gamma-chain clones; just over 6.5% of them were counted only once. The leading ten clones occupy about 61% of the sample. Material for sequencing was gamma-delta T cells. These TCRs come from a human donor. It is not recorded whose cells these are; they may come from a transplant donor.

This clone occurred a few times. TCRdb attributes to this sequence the protein of a much larger clone, which differs from the DNA translation at residue 10; a read error is likely, and the protein displayed is translated from the DNA. The chain couples TRGV9 to TRGJ1 or TRGJ2. Germline CDR1 and CDR2: GITISATS and ISYDGTV (reference sequence). V lost 3 bases, J lost 5 bases, and 13 bases stayed unmatched. This CDR3 is 15 amino acids long. CDR3 protein: CALWETGLLHYKKLF. The DNA of the CDR3 is TGTGCCTTGTGGGAGACCGGACTCCTTCATTATAAGAAACTCTTT.

This clone was counted between two and nine times. TCRdb lists the protein of a much larger clone for this DNA, which differs at residue 9, so this is likely a read error; the protein given here is translated from the DNA itself. The chain is built from TRGV2 and TRGJ1 or TRGJ2. TCRdb does not report a J gene; here it was assigned by matching the DNA to germline references. The CDR3 is made up of 13 amino acids. CDR1 and CDR2 (germline): EGSNGY, YDSYNSKV. The CDR3 reads CATWGGLYDKKLF. DNA of the CDR3: TGTGCCACCTGGGGCGGGCTATATGATAAGAAACTCTTT.

Within the sample, this clone is medium-sized (0.01 to 0.1%). The chain joins TRGV9 to TRGJP. The length of the CDR3 is 18 residues. Germline CDR1 GITISATS, CDR2 ISYDGTV (reference sequence). V trimming: 0 bases; J trimming: 3 bases; junction bases outside the gene matches: 5. The CDR3 sequence is CALWEVQPQELGKKIKVF. In DNA, the CDR3 is TGTGCCTTGTGGGAGGTGCAGCCGCAAGAGTTGGGCAAAAAAATCAAGGTATTT.

This clone occurred a few times. TCRdb assigns this DNA the protein of a much larger clone, which departs from its translation at residue 11; this likely reflects a read error, and the protein shown comes from translating the DNA. V gene TRGV9 combines with J gene TRGJP. Germline CDR1 GITISATS, CDR2 ISYDGTV (reference sequence). The CDR3 length is 15 residues. CDR3 region: CALWEVELGKTIKVF. CDR3 coding DNA: TGTGCCTTGTGGGAGGTAGAGTTGGGCAAAACAATCAAGGTATTT.

This clone was seen a few times. A far larger clone is one nucleotide away, so this likely arose from a read error. This sample includes further DNA sequences coding for the same CDR3. The CDR3 is CALWEVRELGKKIKVF. CDR3 DNA sequence: TGTGCCTTGTGGGAGGTGCGGGAGTTGGGCAAAAAAATAAAGGTATTT. Called V gene: TRGV9; the J gene was not called. Per germline, CDR1 GITISATS and CDR2 ISYDGTV (reference sequence). The CDR3 loop spans 16 amino acids.

This clone was observed a few times. The amino acid sequence in TCRdb belongs to a much larger clone and departs from this DNA's translation at residue 14, likely a sequencing read error; the sequence shown is translated from the DNA. V usage is TRGV9 and J usage is TRGJP. Here the J gene came from matching the DNA to germline, since TCRdb omits it. Per the germline V gene, CDR1 is GITISATS and CDR2 is ISYDGTV (reference sequence). This CDR3 spans 17 amino acids. CDR3 loop: CALWEVLEELGKKVKVF. DNA of the CDR3: TGTGCCTTGTGGGAGGTGCTAGAAGAGTTGGGCAAAAAAGTCAAGGTATTT.

About this clone: A read error likely explains why the TCRdb protein, taken from a much larger clone, differs from this DNA's translation at residue 16; the protein shown is translated from the DNA. This chain links TRGV9 with TRGJP1. Here the J gene came from matching the DNA to germline, since TCRdb omits it. V shed 4 bases, J shed 15 bases, and the junction held 26 bases outside the gene matches. Per the germline V gene, CDR1 is GITISATS and CDR2 is ISYDGTV (reference sequence). CDR3 length equals 17 residues. The CDR3 DNA follows: TGTGCCTTGTGGGATGCAGAACAAGAGTTGGGCAAAAAAATCAAGATATTT. Translation gives CALWDAEQELGKKIKIF.

As to this clone: A read error is likely here: a far larger clone is one base away. This sample includes further DNA sequences coding for the same CDR3. The rearrangement links TRGV9 to TRGJP1. The V gene end was trimmed by 0 bases and the J gene end by 0 bases; junction bases not matched to a gene: 7. This CDR3 comprises 17 residues. Germline assignment: CDR1 GITISATS and CDR2 ISYDGTV (reference sequence). The CDR3 reads CALWEVRGNTTGWFKIF. The CDR3, as DNA: TGTGCCTTGTGGGAGGTGAGAGGTAATACCACTGGTTGGTTCAAGATATTT.

The J segment is TRGJP; no V gene was assigned. The length of the CDR3 is 16 residues. For the CDR3, the DNA is TGTGCCTTGTGGTCACTGCATGAGATTGGCAAAAAAATCAAGGTATTT. It yields the protein CALWSLHEIGKKIKVF.

Only a few counts were recorded for this clone. The J gene is TRGJ1 or TRGJ2, the V gene TRGV4. CDR1 is EGSTGY and CDR2 is YDSYTSSV in the germline V gene. The CDR3 is 13 amino acids. V was pared by 0 bases and J by 3 bases, with 2 bases of the junction left unmatched. The CDR3 region has the DNA TGTGCCACCTGGGATGGGAGTTATTATAAGAAACTCTTT. Encoded protein: CATWDGSYYKKLF.

This clone was observed a handful of times. TCRdb's protein, taken from a much larger clone, differs from this DNA's translation at residue 11, likely owing to a read error; the protein displayed comes from the DNA. The chain recombines TRGV9 with TRGJP. Germline matching of the DNA provided the J gene here, since TCRdb leaves it blank. The CDR3 runs to 17 residues. Germline CDR1 GITISATS, CDR2 ISYDGTV (reference sequence). The CDR3 sequence is CALWEVRQELSKKIKVF. The CDR3 bases are TGTGCCTTGTGGGAGGTCCGGCAAGAGTTGAGCAAAAAAATCAAGGTATTT.

This clone has only a few counts. DNA and listed protein disagree at residue 7, so the protein shown here was translated from the DNA. In DNA form, the CDR3 reads TGTGCCTTGTTGGATTCTCAGTATAAGAAACTCTTT. Translated, it gives CALLDSQYKKLF. The chain recombines TRGV9 with TRGJ1 or TRGJ2. TCRdb lists no J gene, so it was determined here by aligning the DNA to germline. The CDR3 spans 12 residues. Per germline, CDR1 GITISATS and CDR2 ISYDGTV (reference sequence). V gave up 8 bases and J gave up 7 bases; unmatched junction bases: 11.

Note on this clone: Distinct nucleotide sequences in the sample also encode this CDR3. J is TRGJ1 or TRGJ2 and V is TRGV9. TCRdb lists no J gene, so it was determined here by aligning the DNA to germline. The CDR3 sequence is 12 residues long. CDR1 GITISATS and CDR2 ISYDGTV come from the germline V gene (reference sequence). V lost 8 bases and J lost 10; bases outside the gene matches: 14. CDR3 nucleotides: TGTGCCTTGTTGGATTGTCGAGAGAAGAAACTCTTT. Translated, it gives CALLDCREKKLF.

This clone was counted only a few times. TCRdb's entry gives the protein of a much larger clone, which mismatches this DNA's translation at residue 15, likely from a read error; the protein reported here is translated from the DNA. The chain couples TRGV9 to TRGJP. The J gene, not given by TCRdb, was assigned here from a germline match of the nucleotide sequence. The germline V gene encodes CDR1 GITISATS and CDR2 ISYDGTV (reference sequence). The CDR3 is 18 residues long. CDR3 DNA sequence: TGTGCCTTGTGGGAGGCCCCCTCACAAGAGTTGGGCAAAAAAAACAAGGTATTT. Translated: CALWEAPSQELGKKNKVF.

The chain carries TRGV9 and TRGJ1 or TRGJ2. TCRdb does not report a J gene; here it was assigned by matching the DNA to germline references. The germline V gene has CDR1 GITISATS and CDR2 ISYDGTV (reference sequence). The trim removed 0 bases at V and 5 bases at J, leaving 10 bases unmatched. The CDR3 is 15 amino acids. CDR3 nucleotides: TGTGCCTTGTGGGAGGTGTTGGATATTAATTATAAGAAACTCTTT. It specifies CALWEVLDINYKKLF.

Worth noting for this clone: An end of the junction does not agree with germline; a read error may underlie this. This chain connects TRGV9 to TRGJ1 or TRGJ2. Germline V gene sequence: CDR1 GITISATS, CDR2 ISYDGTV (reference sequence). This CDR3 is 15 amino acids long. The CDR3 DNA sequence: TGTGCCTTGTGGGATTTGTTACATTCTAATTATAATAAACTCTTT. Residues: CALWDLLHSNYNKLF.

This clone is labeled medium-sized (0.01 to 0.1%). V is TRGV9 and J is TRGJP. J was trimmed by 16 bases and V by 0 bases; bases with no gene match: 3. The length of the CDR3 is 13 residues. Germline CDR1 is GITISATS and CDR2 is ISYDGTV (reference sequence). The CDR3 DNA follows: TGTGCCTTGTGGGAGGTGCCTAAAAAAATCAAGGTATTT. Amino acids: CALWEVPKKIKVF.

Of note for this clone: This DNA's translation and the protein TCRdb lists, from a much larger clone, do not match at residue 14, likely due to a read error; the protein shown is translated from the DNA. The rearrangement uses TRGV9 and TRGJP. As TCRdb names no J gene, one was assigned here on the basis of a DNA match to germline. Germline values: CDR1 GITISATS, CDR2 ISYDGTV (reference sequence). This CDR3 contains 17 residues. The CDR3 sequence: CALWEVGQELGKKNKVF. The CDR3 coding sequence is TGTGCCTTGTGGGAGGTGGGGCAAGAGTTGGGCAAAAAAAACAAGGTATTT.

This clone is deemed medium-sized. Other DNA sequences in this sample translate to the same CDR3. The chain combines TRGV9 with TRGJP. V was clipped by 0 bases and J by 6 bases; unmatched bases: 2. Germline assignment: CDR1 GITISATS and CDR2 ISYDGTV (reference sequence). This CDR3 is built from 16 residues. CDR3 loop: CALWEVLELGKKIKVF. CDR3 sequence (DNA): TGTGCCTTGTGGGAGGTGTTAGAGTTGGGCAAAAAAATCAAGGTATTT.

This clone was counted between two and nine times. TCRdb's protein for this DNA is that of a much larger clone and differs from the translation at residue 9, likely a read error; the protein shown is the DNA translation. The rearrangement joins TRGV9 to TRGJP. The CDR3 consists of 16 residues. Germline values: CDR1 GITISATS, CDR2 ISYDGTV (reference sequence). DNA for the CDR3: TGTGCCTTGTGGGAGGGCCAAGAGTCGGGCAAAAAAATCAAGGTATTT. Amino acid sequence: CALWEGQESGKKIKVF.

Notes on this clone: Compared with germline, one end of the junction differs, possibly owing to a read error. This chain connects TRGV9 to TRGJ1 or TRGJ2. Assignment of the J gene here rests on matching the DNA to germline, because TCRdb gives none. From germline, CDR1 is GITISATS and CDR2 ISYDGTV (reference sequence). There are 12 residues in the CDR3. The CDR3 nucleotides are TGTGCCTTGGGGGATAGGCGAGAGAAGAAACTCTTT. As protein: CALGDRREKKLF.

Points on this clone: The TCRdb protein comes from a much larger clone and disagrees with this DNA's translation at residue 12, likely due to a read error; the protein given here is derived from the DNA. Other DNA sequences in this sample translate to the same CDR3. This rearrangement joins TRGV9 to TRGJP. TCRdb does not report a J gene; here it was assigned by matching the DNA to germline references. The CDR3 loop spans 17 amino acids. The V gene's germline CDR1 is GITISATS and CDR2 ISYDGTV (reference sequence). The CDR3 bases are TGTGCCTTGTGGGAGGCGAACGTGGAGTTGGGCGAAAAAATCAAGGTATTT. Protein: CALWEANVELGEKIKVF.